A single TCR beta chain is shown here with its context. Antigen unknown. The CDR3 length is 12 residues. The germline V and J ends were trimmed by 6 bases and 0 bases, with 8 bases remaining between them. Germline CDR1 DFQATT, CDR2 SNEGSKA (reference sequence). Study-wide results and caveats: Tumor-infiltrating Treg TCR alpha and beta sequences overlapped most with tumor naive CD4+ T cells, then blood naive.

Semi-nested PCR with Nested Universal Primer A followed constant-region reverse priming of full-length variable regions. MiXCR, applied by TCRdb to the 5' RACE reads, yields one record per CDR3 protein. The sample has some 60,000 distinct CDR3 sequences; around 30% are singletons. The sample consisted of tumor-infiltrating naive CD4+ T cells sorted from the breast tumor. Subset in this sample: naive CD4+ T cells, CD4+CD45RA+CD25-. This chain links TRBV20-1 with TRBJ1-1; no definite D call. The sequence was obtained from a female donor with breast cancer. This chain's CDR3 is CSAHDLNTEAFF. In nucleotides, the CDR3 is TGCAGTGCCCACGACCTGAACACTGAAGCTTTCTTT.